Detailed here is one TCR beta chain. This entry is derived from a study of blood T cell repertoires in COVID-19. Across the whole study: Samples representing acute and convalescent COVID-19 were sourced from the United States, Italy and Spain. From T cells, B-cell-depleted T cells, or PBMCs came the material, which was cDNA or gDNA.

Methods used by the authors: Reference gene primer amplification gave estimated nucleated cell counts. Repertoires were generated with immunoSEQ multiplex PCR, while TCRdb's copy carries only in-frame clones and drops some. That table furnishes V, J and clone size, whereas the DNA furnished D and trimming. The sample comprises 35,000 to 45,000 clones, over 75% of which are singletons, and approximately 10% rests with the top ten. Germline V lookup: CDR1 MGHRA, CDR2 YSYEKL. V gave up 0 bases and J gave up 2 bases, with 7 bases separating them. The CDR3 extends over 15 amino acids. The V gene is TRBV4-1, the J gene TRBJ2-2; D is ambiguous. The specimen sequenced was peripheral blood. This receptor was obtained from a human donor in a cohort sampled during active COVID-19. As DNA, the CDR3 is TGCGCCAGCAGCCAAGAAACAGCTAACACCGGGGAGCTGTTTTTT. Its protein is CASSQETANTGELFF.